The 29 T cell receptor delta chains given below trace back to one sample, sequenced in a study of Vδ1+ human thymocytes. Findings and limits, study-wide: Thymic TRG and TRD repertoires appeared highly polyclonal, with Gaussian CDR3 length distributions.

Antigens for these TCRs are unknown. Sequences come from RNA converted to cDNA by reverse transcription. The CDR3 regions were amplified by multiplex PCR from V-gene primers to a constant-region primer. TCRdb re-analyzed the multiplex PCR reads via CATT. The sample has under 30,000 delta-chain clones, under 8% seen once. The sequenced material came from Vdelta1+ gamma-delta thymocytes from the thymus. Subset: FACS-sorted CD3+ TCRalphabeta- TCRVdelta1+ TCRVdelta2- thymocytes. These receptors came from a girl under three years old who had congenital heart surgery.

This chain joins TRDV1 and TRDJ1, with D unresolved. The germline V gene has CDR1 TSWWSYY and CDR2 QGS. Trimming took 0 bases from V and 0 from J, leaving 23 bases between them. This CDR3 region has 20 residues. The CDR3 sequence: CALGELCKQSWPEYTDKLIF. In nucleotides, the CDR3 is TGTGCTCTTGGGGAACTTTGTAAACAGAGCTGGCCGGAGTACACCGATAAACTCATCTTT.

The V gene was left uncalled, and the J gene is TRDJ1; TRDD3 was called by the table and not checked on the DNA. This CDR3 has 23 amino acids. The CDR3 loop reads CALGELGSLPISWGIPCTDKLIF. The DNA of the CDR3 is TGTGCTCTTGGAGAACTAGGGTCTCTTCCTATCTCCTGGGGGATACCGTGCACCGATAAACTCATCTTT.

No call was made for the V gene; the J gene is TRDJ1; TRDD3, the table's D call, was not compared with the DNA. The length of the CDR3 is 23 residues. This chain's CDR3 is CALGATRGRADWGLAWYTDKLIF. The CDR3 DNA reads TGTGCTCTTGGGGCTACGAGAGGACGTGCTGACTGGGGGCTAGCTTGGTACACCGATAAACTCATCTTT.

V usage is TRDV1 and J usage is TRDJ1, with D uncertain. With 3 bases removed from V and 2 bases from J, the gap between germline ends came to 25 bases. The CDR3 totals 19 residues. The germline V gene encodes CDR1 TSWWSYY and CDR2 QGS. The CDR3 sequence: CALGDTRPGAVLNTDKLIF. In DNA form, the CDR3 reads TGTGCTCTTGGGGACACCCGTCCAGGGGCGGTACTGAATACCGATAAACTCATCTTT.

The V gene lacks a call, and TRDJ1 is the J gene. This CDR3 region has 18 residues. The CDR3 here is CALGASSSPFSASDKLIF. The DNA for the CDR3 is TGTGCTCTTGGGGCCTCTTCCTCCCCTTTCTCGGCTAGCGATAAACTCATCTTT.

This clone was seen only a few times. The V and J genes are TRDV1 and TRDJ1, with 13 positions matching TRDD3. CDR3 length: 18 amino acids. Germline V CDR1 and CDR2: TSWWSYY, QGS. J was trimmed by 0 bases and V by 3 bases; bases with no gene match: 7. The CDR3 DNA is TGTGCTCTTGGGGACCCTACTGGGGGATACGGTTACACCGATAAACTCATCTTT. Translating gives CALGDPTGGYGYTDKLIF.

This clone was seen a handful of times. The chain is built from TRDV1 and TRDJ1, with D possibly being TRDD3 (5 bases). V lost 2 bases to trimming and J lost 0 bases, with 10 bases between them. The CDR3 has 15 residues. The germline CDR1 and CDR2 sequences are TSWWSYY and QGS. CDR3 bases: TGTGCTCTTGGGGAAAAAAGGATAAACACCGATAAACTCATCTTT. Translating it yields CALGEKRINTDKLIF.

V gene TRDV1 combines with J gene TRDJ1; D is possibly TRDD3 (5 bases). V dropped 6 bases and J dropped 4 bases, with 18 bases sitting between them. The germline gives CDR1 TSWWSYY, CDR2 QGS. The CDR3 loop spans 15 amino acids. CDR3 in DNA: TGTGCTCTTGGTTCGGGGGCCCCCGAGGGCGATAAACTCATCTTT. Residues: CALGSGAPEGDKLIF.

The chain uses TRDV1 and TRDJ1, with a weak D call TRDD3 (6 bases). This CDR3 comprises 13 residues. V lost 10 bases to trimming and J lost 5 bases, with 17 bases between them. Germline V gene lookup returns CDR1 TSWWSYY and CDR2 QGS. The CDR3 DNA sequence: TGTGCTCAAACAGGGGCTCTGGGGGATAAACTCATCTTT. It codes for CAQTGALGDKLIF.

This clone was seen a handful of times. The J gene is TRDJ1, the V gene TRDV1, with TRDD3 matching over 13 bases. The CDR3 runs to 21 residues. Losses at the gene ends were 1 base for V and 3 bases for J; bases not matched to a gene: 17. Germline assignment: CDR1 TSWWSYY and CDR2 QGS. CDR3 in DNA: TGTGCTCTTGGGGAACCAACGCCCCGTACTGGGGGATACGCGTATCCCGATAAACTCATCTTT. Its protein is CALGEPTPRTGGYAYPDKLIF.

This clone was observed a handful of times. The V gene is TRDV1, the J gene TRDJ1; the match to TRDD3 covers 8 bases. Trimming at V came to 0 bases and at J to 2 bases, leaving 11 bases not matched to a gene. Germline CDR1 and CDR2: TSWWSYY and QGS. The CDR3 has 18 amino acids. CDR3 region: CALGELPAGDTWTDKLIF. CDR3 in DNA: TGTGCTCTTGGGGAACTTCCCGCTGGGGATACATGGACCGATAAACTCATCTTT.

This clone was seen only a few times. V and J are TRDV1 and TRDJ1; possibly TRDD2 for D (5 bases). The V and J ends lost 0 bases and 4 bases respectively, with 33 bases between them. The CDR3 has 22 amino acids. Germline lookup yields CDR1 TSWWSYY and CDR2 QGS. The CDR3 loop is CALGELGSHGNCSLGRDDKLIF. The CDR3 nucleotides read TGTGCTCTTGGGGAACTTGGGTCCCACGGCAACTGTTCCTTGGGCCGGGACGATAAACTCATCTTT.

This clone was observed a handful of times. The rearrangement uses TRDV1 and TRDJ1; D gene ambiguous. The CDR3 consists of 13 residues. Looked up from germline, CDR1 is TSWWSYY and CDR2 is QGS. V lost 9 bases, J lost 4 bases, and 15 bases lay in between. CDR3 protein: CALGTRTVDKLIF. CDR3 DNA: TGTGCTCTGGGCACCCGTACGGTCGATAAACTCATCTTT.

This clone was counted only a few times. The chain combines TRDV1 with TRDJ1, with a tentative D call TRDD3 (10 bases). Between the trimmed V and J ends, which lost 3 bases and 3 bases, there was a span of 35 bases. Per the germline V gene, CDR1 is TSWWSYY and CDR2 is QGS. The CDR3 contains 22 residues. The CDR3 sequence is CALGDPSFLRTGGLEPPDKLIF. In nucleotides, the CDR3 is TGTGCTCTTGGGGACCCCTCCTTCCTACGAACTGGGGGATTGGAACCACCCGATAAACTCATCTTT.

The chain combines TRDV1 with TRDJ1; D is unresolved. Deletions cut 11 bases from V and 0 bases from J, with 10 bases between. The V gene's germline CDR1 is TSWWSYY and CDR2 QGS. This CDR3 has 12 residues. The CDR3 protein is CAMAAYTDKLIF. In DNA form, the CDR3 reads TGTGCTATGGCGGCGTACACCGATAAACTCATCTTT.

The J gene is TRDJ1, the V gene TRDV1; 7 nucleotides line up with TRDD3. CDR1 and CDR2 from the germline V gene are TSWWSYY and QGS. The V and J ends lost 5 bases and 0 bases, in that order; junction bases with no gene match: 21. CDR3 length: 20 amino acids. CDR3 in DNA: TGTGCTCTTGGGAGGGGCTCGACCCTCCCTGGGGGGCTGTACACCGATAAACTCATCTTT. Its translation is CALGRGSTLPGGLYTDKLIF.

This clone was counted only a few times. The chain employs TRDV1 and TRDJ1, with D unresolved. Trimming stripped 2 bases from V and 3 bases from J, with 16 bases between. The CDR3 is 16 residues long. CDR1 TSWWSYY and CDR2 QGS come from the germline V gene. CDR3 bases: TGTGCTCTTGGGGAAGTAGGCGGAGCTCCCCCCGATAAACTCATCTTT. Translation: CALGEVGGAPPDKLIF.

J gene TRDJ1 was identified, but the V gene was not called; TRDD3 was called by the table and not checked on the DNA. The CDR3 is 22 residues long. The chain's CDR3 is CALGPYIPKPGADGVYTDKLIF. The CDR3 region has the DNA TGTGCTCTTGGGCCCTACATTCCTAAGCCTGGGGCTGACGGGGTATACACCGATAAACTCATCTTT.

In this sample, this clone turned up a few times. This rearrangement joins TRDV1 to TRDJ1; the match to TRDD3 covers 13 bases. CDR1 and CDR2 from the germline V gene are TSWWSYY and QGS. The CDR3 spans 22 residues. Germline trimming cut 3 bases from V and 8 bases from J; bases unmatched to any gene: 27. The CDR3 region is CALGDPPLNWGTDWGIRPKLIF. As DNA, the CDR3 is TGTGCTCTTGGGGATCCCCCACTAAACTGGGGTACGGACTGGGGGATACGACCCAAACTCATCTTT.

This clone has a handful of counts. The chain combines TRDV1 with TRDJ1, with D unclear. The V end lost 0 bases, the J end lost 1 base, and 21 bases lay between the germline ends. CDR1 is TSWWSYY and CDR2 is QGS in the germline V gene. CDR3 length: 19 residues. The CDR3 DNA reads TGTGCTCTTGGGGAACTAGACCACTCTTACCTATACCTCACCGATAAACTCATCTTT. This gives the protein CALGELDHSYLYLTDKLIF.

The chain links TRDV1 to TRDJ2; D assignment may be TRDD2 or TRDD3 (7 bases each). The V end lost 3 bases, the J end lost 1 base, and 36 bases lay between the germline ends. The CDR3 runs 24 residues. Germline CDR1 is TSWWSYY and CDR2 is QGS. CDR3: CALGDLHHFLRGGYADRLTAQLFF. The CDR3 DNA reads TGTGCTCTTGGGGACCTCCATCACTTCCTAAGAGGTGGATACGCGGATCGTTTGACAGCACAACTCTTCTTT.

The rearrangement links TRDV1 to TRDJ1; 7 positions match TRDD3. CDR1 is TSWWSYY and CDR2 is QGS in the germline V gene. The CDR3 loop spans 17 amino acids. V was clipped by 5 bases and J by 4 bases; unmatched bases: 16. The CDR3 reads CALGLEGPLGTCDKLIF. The DNA for the CDR3 is TGTGCTCTTGGGTTGGAGGGCCCACTGGGGACTTGCGATAAACTCATCTTT.

The rearrangement uses TRDV2 and TRDJ1; 11 bases line up with TRDD3. CDR1 and CDR2 from the germline V gene are GEAIGNYY and EKD. V was pared by 0 bases and J by 2 bases, with 16 bases of the junction left unmatched. The length of the CDR3 is 20 residues. The CDR3 sequence is CACDTLPTLGDRGLTDKLIF. The CDR3, as DNA: TGTGCCTGTGACACCCTTCCTACACTGGGGGATAGGGGCTTAACCGATAAACTCATCTTT.

This clone turned up a few times. This chain joins TRDV1 and TRDJ1; 12 nucleotides line up with TRDD3. Germline V CDR1 and CDR2: TSWWSYY, QGS. CDR3 length: 24 residues. The junction had 28 bases not matched to a gene; V was cut back by 4 bases and J by 1 base. The CDR3 DNA sequence: TGTGCTCTTGGGGTCAAATTTAACTGGGGGATACCCCCAGATAAGGGGTCCCGCACCGATAAACTCATCTTT. Translating gives CALGVKFNWGIPPDKGSRTDKLIF.

The V and J genes are TRDV1 and TRDJ1, with D possibly called TRDD2 or TRDD3 (6 bases each). The CDR3 covers 21 residues. V was trimmed by 2 bases and J by 0 bases, leaving 28 bases between them. CDR1 TSWWSYY and CDR2 QGS come from the germline V gene. The CDR3 here is CALGEGLLRRIMGANTDKLIF. CDR3 DNA sequence: TGTGCTCTTGGGGAAGGGCTCCTACGGAGGATAATGGGGGCGAACACCGATAAACTCATCTTT.

This clone was counted a few times. The chain joins TRDV1 to TRDJ1, with D tentatively TRDD2 or TRDD3 (9 bases each). Germline V gene lookup returns CDR1 TSWWSYY and CDR2 QGS. The length of the CDR3 is 21 residues. Trimming stripped 1 base from V and 11 bases from J, with 38 bases between. CDR3 DNA: TGTGCTCTTGGGGAACGCCTTCCTACCCTCTGGGGGATCGGGCGGATAATGCGGCTCATCTTT. Translating it yields CALGERLPTLWGIGRIMRLIF.

For this clone: Other nucleotide sequences from this sample produce the same CDR3. V and J are TRDV1 and TRDJ1; D ambiguous. The V gene lost 5 bases and the J gene lost 7 bases, with 20 bases spanning the gap. This CDR3 region has 15 residues. In germline, CDR1 is TSWWSYY, CDR2 QGS. The CDR3 DNA follows: TGTGCTCTTGGGAGGTCTACGGTCGGCTGTGGTAAACTCATCTTT. The encoded protein is CALGRSTVGCGKLIF.

In its sample, this clone is medium-sized (0.01 to 0.1%). J is TRDJ1 and V is TRDV2; D is perhaps TRDD2 or TRDD3 (5 bases each). The CDR3 contains 21 residues. CDR1 and CDR2 from the germline V gene are GEAIGNYY and EKD. With 0 bases removed from V and 1 base from J, the gap between germline ends came to 29 bases. CDR3 DNA: TGTGCCTGTGACACCGTTCCCCCTACTACCGTGGTGCAGGGGAGCACCGATAAACTCATCTTT. It is translated as CACDTVPPTTVVQGSTDKLIF.

A few counts support this clone. This chain uses TRDV1 with TRDJ1, with TRDD3 matching 7 bases. The junction had 14 bases not matched to a gene; V was cut back by 1 base and J by 0 bases. The CDR3 is 19 amino acids. Germline CDR1 and CDR2: TSWWSYY and QGS. CDR3 protein: CALGEPSTLLGRNTDKLIF. DNA of the CDR3: TGTGCTCTTGGGGAACCCTCGACGTTACTGGGGAGAAACACCGATAAACTCATCTTT.